The 7 T cell receptor beta chains reported below all come from one sample, sequenced in a study of shared clonotypes between healthy human individuals. CD8 cells classed as naive were CD45RO-negative and positively selected for CCR7, excluding terminally differentiated effector memory CD45RA+ cells. The table came from immunoSEQ multiplex PCR; TCRdb's copy has only in-frame clones and leaves some out. Of 2 million to 2.5 million clones listed, about 95% are singletons. The sample comprised naive CD8+ T cells sorted from blood. Receptor source: a young man in good health.

The J gene is TRBJ2-7, the V gene TRBV5-5, with D unresolved. Per germline, CDR1 SGHKS and CDR2 YYEKEE (reference sequence). V lost 2 bases, J lost 2 bases, and 8 bases lay in between. This CDR3 has 13 residues. The CDR3: CASSFYDAYEQYF. The CDR3 nucleotides read TGTGCCAGCAGCTTCTACGACGCCTACGAGCAGTACTTC. Together with reference TRBV5-5 and TRBJ2-7, the CDR3 gives the full variable domain: DAGVTQSPTHLIKTRGQQVTLRCSPISGHKSVSWYQQVLGQGPQFIFQYYEKEERGRGNFPDRFSARQFPNYSSELNVNALLLGDSALYLCASSFYDAYEQYFGPGTRLTVT.

The chain has TRBV19 and TRBJ2-1; tentatively, D is TRBD2 (5 bases). The V gene's germline CDR1 is LNHDA and CDR2 SQIVND (reference sequence). V gave up 1 base and J gave up 8 bases, with 12 bases separating them. The CDR3 has 14 amino acids. The CDR3 coding sequence is TGTGCCAGTAGTATAGTTGGACTGGCCCATGAGCAGTTCTTC. It translates to CASSIVGLAHEQFF.

This chain links TRBV5-1 with TRBJ1-2; D unclear. The CDR3 has 14 residues. Germline-derived CDR1 and CDR2 are SGHRS and YFSETQ. The V end lost 0 bases, the J end lost 4 bases, and 10 bases lay between the germline ends. CDR3 region: CASSLEGNLYGYTF. As DNA, the CDR3 is TGCGCCAGCAGCTTGGAAGGCAATCTCTATGGCTACACCTTC.

This chain joins TRBV9 and TRBJ1-3, with 7 bases matching TRBD1. Germline V gene lookup returns CDR1 SGDLS and CDR2 YYNGEE. The CDR3 consists of 16 residues. V lost 4 bases to trimming and J lost 0 bases; unmatched junction nucleotides: 7. Written as DNA, the CDR3 is TGTGCCAGCAGCTCGCACCCAGGGGGCTCTGGAAACACCATATATTTT. Protein sequence: CASSSHPGGSGNTIYF.

The CDR3 DNA reads as TGTGCCAGCAGTTTAGGATCTAATGAAAAACTGTTTTTT. As protein: CASSLGSNEKLFF. The V call is TRBV27, the J call TRBJ1-4, with D unresolved. Germline V CDR1 and CDR2: MNHEY, SMNVEV (reference sequence). This CDR3 has 13 amino acids. V lost 2 bases to trimming and J lost 3 bases, with 4 bases between them. The whole variable domain, filled in from reference TRBV27 and TRBJ1-4, reads EAQVTQNPRYLITVTGKKLTVTCSQNMNHEYMSWYRQDPGLGLRQIYYSMNVEVTDKGDVPEGYKVSRKEKRNFPLILESPSPNQTSLYFCASSLGSNEKLFFGSGTQLSVL.

The chain couples TRBV12-5 to TRBJ2-7, with 7 bases fitting TRBD2. J gave up 3 bases and V 6 bases, and 11 bases lay outside the gene matches. CDR3 length: 15 amino acids. Germline CDR1 is LGHNT and CDR2 is FRNRAP. For the CDR3, the DNA is TGTGCTAGTGGCCCTTCTAGCGGCACGTTCTACGAGCAGTACTTC. This codes for CASGPSSGTFYEQYF. The full variable domain, its missing parts supplied by reference TRBV12-5 and TRBJ2-7, is DARVTQTPRHKVTEMGQEVTMRCQPILGHNTVFWYRQTMMQGLELLAYFRNRAPLDDSGMPKDRFSAEMPDATLATLKIQPSEPRDSAVYFCASGPSSGTFYEQYFGPGTRLTVT.

A word on this clone: The same CDR3 arises from other DNA sequences in this sample as well. This chain uses TRBV5-4 with TRBJ1-5; maybe TRBD1 (5 bases). There are 14 residues in the CDR3. With 0 bases removed from V and 4 bases from J, the gap between germline ends came to 8 bases. From germline, CDR1 is SGHNT and CDR2 YYREEE (reference sequence). The CDR3 loop reads CASSLDGGNQPQHF. CDR3 DNA: TGTGCCAGCAGCTTGGATGGGGGAAATCAGCCCCAGCATTTT. Full variable domain (remainder filled in from reference TRBV5-4 and TRBJ1-5): ETGVTQSPTHLIKTRGQQVTLRCSSQSGHNTVSWYQQALGQGPQFIFQYYREEENGRGNFPPRFSGLQFPNYSSELNVNALELDDSALYLCASSLDGGNQPQHFGDGTRLSIL.